The sequence of this T cell receptor (beta chain) was determined in a study of cytomegalovirus exposure and HLA in healthy donors. The PCR employed 60 Vbeta primers together with 13 Jbeta primers. Sequencing used immunoSEQ multiplex PCR; TCRdb keeps in-frame clones, though not all of them. The sample shows 200,000 to 250,000 clones, approximately 90% of them seen only once. From germline, CDR1 is SQVTM and CDR2 ANQGSEA. Deletions cut 3 bases from V and 3 bases from J, with 9 bases between. The CDR3 is 12 residues long. Only a few counts were recorded for this clone. Its antigen is as yet unknown. Overall study findings and caveats: Per a prior analysis, the majority of TCR beta V segments were productive roughly 87% or roughly 30% of the time.

Source material: PBMCs. The receptor was derived from a young woman in good health and CMV-seronegative. The chain has TRBV29-1 and TRBJ2-7, with D hard to call. The CDR3 region is CSVEVYNYEQYF. CDR3 nucleotides: TGCAGCGTTGAGGTCTATAACTACGAGCAGTACTTC.